This TCR beta chain was sequenced during a study of shared clonotypes between healthy human individuals. The V and J ends lost 0 bases and 9 bases respectively, with 15 bases between them. Germline V gene data show CDR1 as LNHNV and CDR2 as YYDKDF (reference sequence). The CDR3 consists of 15 residues. Only in-frame clones appear in the TCRdb table, and some are missing; sequencing was by immunoSEQ multiplex PCR. This sample has about 1.4 million clones, with approximately 96% found just once. Turning to this clone: Its antigen is still unknown.

Whole-study results and caveats: Blood was the only sampled material, and tissue repertoires likely differ.

J is TRBJ2-1 and V is TRBV15; weak D call: TRBD2 (5 bases). The sequencing sample was made of naive CD4+ T cells sorted from blood. This sample's subset: CD45RA+ positively selected. This receptor was obtained from a man aged 25 to 40 in good health. CDR3 amino acids: CATSRETLREGEQFF. The DNA of the CDR3 is TGTGCCACCAGCAGAGAGACGCTCCGCGAGGGTGAGCAGTTCTTC.